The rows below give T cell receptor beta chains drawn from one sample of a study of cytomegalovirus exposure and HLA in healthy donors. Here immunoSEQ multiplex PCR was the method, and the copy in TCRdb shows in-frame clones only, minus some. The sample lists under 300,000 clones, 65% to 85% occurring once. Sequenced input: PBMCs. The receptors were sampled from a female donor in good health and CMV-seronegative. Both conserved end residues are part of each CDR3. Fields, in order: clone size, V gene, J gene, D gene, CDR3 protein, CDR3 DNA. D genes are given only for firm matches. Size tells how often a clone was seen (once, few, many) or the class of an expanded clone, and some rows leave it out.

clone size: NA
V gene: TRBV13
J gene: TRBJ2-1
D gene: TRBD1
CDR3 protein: CASSARGTGINEQFF
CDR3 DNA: TGTGCCAGCAGCGCCCGAGGGACAGGGATAAATGAGCAGTTCTTC

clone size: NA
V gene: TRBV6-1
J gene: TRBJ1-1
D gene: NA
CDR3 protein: CASEKRGGNTEAFF
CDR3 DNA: TGTGCCAGCGAAAAAAGGGGGGGGAACACTGAAGCTTTCTTT

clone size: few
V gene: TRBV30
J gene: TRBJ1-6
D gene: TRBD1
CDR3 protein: CAWSRGGQGVSPLHF
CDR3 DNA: TGTGCCTGGAGCCGAGGAGGGCAGGGGGTTTCACCCCTCCACTTT

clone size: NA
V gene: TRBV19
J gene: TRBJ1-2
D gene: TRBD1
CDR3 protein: CASSIKGGQGGSGYTF
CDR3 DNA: TGTGCCAGTAGTATAAAGGGAGGACAGGGAGGGTCCGGCTACACCTTC

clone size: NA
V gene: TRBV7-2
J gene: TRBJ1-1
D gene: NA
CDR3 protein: CASSLYGQEAFF
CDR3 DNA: TGTGCCAGCAGCCTATACGGACAGGAAGCTTTCTTT

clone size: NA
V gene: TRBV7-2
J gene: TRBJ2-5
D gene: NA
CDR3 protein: CASSLGGTGSNQYF
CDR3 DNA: TGTGCCAGCAGCTTAGGGGGGACTGGCAGTAATCAGTACTTC

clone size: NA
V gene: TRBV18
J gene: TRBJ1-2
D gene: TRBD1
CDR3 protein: CASSPMNEKGADGYTF
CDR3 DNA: TGTGCCAGCTCACCTATGAACGAAAAGGGGGCCGATGGCTACACCTTC

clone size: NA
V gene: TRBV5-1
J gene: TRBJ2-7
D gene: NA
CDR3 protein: CASSNRDTAYEQYF
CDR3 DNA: TGCGCCAGCAGTAACCGGGACACCGCCTACGAGCAGTACTTC

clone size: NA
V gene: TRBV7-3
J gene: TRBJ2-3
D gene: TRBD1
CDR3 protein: CASRRDRGTDTQYF
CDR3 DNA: TGTGCCAGCAGGAGGGACAGGGGGACAGATACGCAGTATTTT

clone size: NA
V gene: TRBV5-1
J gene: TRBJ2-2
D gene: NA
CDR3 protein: CASSLGPRGSPNTGELFF
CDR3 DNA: TGCGCCAGCAGCTTGGGCCCTCGAGGGAGCCCTAACACCGGGGAGCTGTTTTTT

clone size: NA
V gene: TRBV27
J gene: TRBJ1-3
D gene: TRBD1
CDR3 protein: CASSLTGQLGNTIYF
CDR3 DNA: TGTGCCAGCAGTTTAACGGGACAGCTTGGAAACACCATATATTTT

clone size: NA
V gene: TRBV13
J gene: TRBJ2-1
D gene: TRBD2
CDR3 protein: CASSSSRELNEQFF
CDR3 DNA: TGTGCCAGCAGCTCTTCGCGGGAGCTGAATGAGCAGTTCTTC

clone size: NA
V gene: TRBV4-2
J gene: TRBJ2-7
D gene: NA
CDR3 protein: CASSQEGTGKLYEQYF
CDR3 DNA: TGTGCCAGCAGCCAAGAGGGAACGGGGAAACTCTACGAGCAGTACTTC

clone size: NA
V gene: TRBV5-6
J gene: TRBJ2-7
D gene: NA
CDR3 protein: CASSLGSSYEQYF
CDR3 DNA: TGTGCCAGCAGCTTAGGGAGCTCCTACGAGCAGTACTTC

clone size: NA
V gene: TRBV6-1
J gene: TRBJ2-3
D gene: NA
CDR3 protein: CASSETGLSGDTQYF
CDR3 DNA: TGTGCCAGCAGTGAAACAGGGCTCTCAGGGGATACGCAGTATTTT

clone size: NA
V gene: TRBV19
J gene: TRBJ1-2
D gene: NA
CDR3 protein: CASSTQGTGTYGYTF
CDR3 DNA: TGTGCCAGTAGTACCCAAGGCACAGGGACCTATGGCTACACCTTC

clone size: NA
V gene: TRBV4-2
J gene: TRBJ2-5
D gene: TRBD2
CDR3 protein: CASSHGGEGETQYF
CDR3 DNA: TGTGCCAGCAGCCACGGGGGGGAAGGAGAGACCCAGTACTTC

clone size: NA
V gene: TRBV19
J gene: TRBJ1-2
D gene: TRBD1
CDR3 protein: CASSMFRDSYGYTF
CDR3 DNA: TGTGCCAGTAGTATGTTCCGGGACAGCTATGGCTACACCTTC

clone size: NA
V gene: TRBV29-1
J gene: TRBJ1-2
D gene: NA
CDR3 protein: CSVSAGKAYGYTF
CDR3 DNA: TGCAGCGTATCGGCAGGGAAAGCCTATGGCTACACCTTC

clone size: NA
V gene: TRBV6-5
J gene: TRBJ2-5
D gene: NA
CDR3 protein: CASTKMGGETQYF
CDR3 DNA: TGTGCCAGCACCAAAATGGGGGGAGAGACCCAGTACTTC

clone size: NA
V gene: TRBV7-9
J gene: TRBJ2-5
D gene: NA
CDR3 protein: CSSGWTEETQYF
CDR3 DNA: TGTTCCAGCGGCTGGACAGAAGAGACCCAGTACTTC

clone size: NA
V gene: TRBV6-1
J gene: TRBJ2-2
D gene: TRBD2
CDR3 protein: CATTGLAGEHRGAVF
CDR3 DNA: TGTGCCACCACCGGACTAGCGGGAGAACACCGGGGAGCTGTTTTT

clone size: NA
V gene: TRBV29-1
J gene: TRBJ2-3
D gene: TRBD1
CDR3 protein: CSVRQGAASDTQYF
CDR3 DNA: TGCAGCGTTCGACAGGGGGCCGCGTCAGATACGCAGTATTTT

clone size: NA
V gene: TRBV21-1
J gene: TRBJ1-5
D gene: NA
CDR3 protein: CASSPPRTGTAEYSNQPQHF
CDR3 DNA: TGTGCCAGCAGCCCCCCGAGGACAGGGACCGCTGAATATAGCAATCAGCCCCAGCATTTT